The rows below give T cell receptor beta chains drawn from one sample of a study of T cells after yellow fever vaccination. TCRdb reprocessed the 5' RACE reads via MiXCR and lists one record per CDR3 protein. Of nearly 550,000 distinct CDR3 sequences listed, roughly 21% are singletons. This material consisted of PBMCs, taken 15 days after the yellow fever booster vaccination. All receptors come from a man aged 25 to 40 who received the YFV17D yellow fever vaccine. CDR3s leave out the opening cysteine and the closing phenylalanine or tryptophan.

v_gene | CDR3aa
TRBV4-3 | ASSQTLRQGGEQF
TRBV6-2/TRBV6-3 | AAPVAGGPSYNEQF
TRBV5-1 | ASSLYRRDTEAF
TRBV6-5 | ASSYSGRSGDQPQH
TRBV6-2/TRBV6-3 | ASTPLGSNQPQH
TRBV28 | ASSLYTSKLF
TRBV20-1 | RPAAGSGREETQY
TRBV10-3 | AISESRMGYNEQF
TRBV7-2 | ASSDNGSGTGELF
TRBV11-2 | ASRALRTGEQF
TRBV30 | AWSRSYEQY
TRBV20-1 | SAGRGGRDETQY
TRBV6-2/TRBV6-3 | ASSYMGSETQY
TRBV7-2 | ASSRAALSNQPQH
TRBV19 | ASSIGTALGELF
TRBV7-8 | ASSLGTKGTYNEQF
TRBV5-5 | ASSLFSGGPMDTQY
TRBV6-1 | ASSPTSGRVGELF
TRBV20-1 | SARLASRHNEQF
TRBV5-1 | ASHRDGGTGELF
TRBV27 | ASSLIGRDSPLH
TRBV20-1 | SARETGGTGELF
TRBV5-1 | ASSPGTVNYGYT
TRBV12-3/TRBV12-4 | ASSFSTSEYQETQY
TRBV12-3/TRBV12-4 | ASKPPGSKHEQY
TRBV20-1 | SASRGYNEQF
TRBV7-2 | ASSPRLPSSYNEQF
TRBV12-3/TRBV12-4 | ASSVAGEDTQY
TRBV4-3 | ASRVFYEQY
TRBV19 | ASSPAGGRGETQY
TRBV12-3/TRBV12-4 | ASSLRGTGMVVYGYT
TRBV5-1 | ASSQRDGQETQY
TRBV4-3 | ASSQSAGEAREQY
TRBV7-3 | ASSKTSGRVGELF
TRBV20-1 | SAPASGLAGGRSSYEQY
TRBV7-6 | ASSLPLRGSGELF
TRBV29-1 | SVVTGGGYNEQF
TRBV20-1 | SARDPTGDSPLH
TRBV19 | ASRQDRASEQY